Listed here are 14 T cell receptor beta chains from one sample, sequenced in a study of post-analysis software for immune sequencing data (dated by TCRdb to 2013 to 2016). Their antigens are not known. Broader findings and caveats from the paper: Significantly higher frequencies in patients than in controls were found for roughly 5 TRBV segments, including TRBV5-6, TRBV5-1 and TRBV20-1.

Library preparation used PCR. These reads were obtained on an Illumina HiSeq 2500. Unique molecular identifiers were incorporated into TCR beta cDNA libraries to reduce PCR and sequencing biases. The raw public reads went through TCRdb reprocessing: fastp at Q25, MiXCR clone calling, in-frame beta chains kept. When rows share a CDR3 protein, they turn into one entry using the most common DNA and genes. This sample comprises some 690,000 distinct CDR3 sequences, roughly three fifths of them detected only once. In total, the top ten clones hold about 11% of the sample. Material: blood. These receptors all stem from a girl aged 2 to 10 with multiple sclerosis.

This clonotype appeared many times. This chain connects TRBV10-3 to TRBJ2-1; D gene unclear. The CDR3 totals 14 residues. Trimming cost V 7 bases and J 8 bases, with 18 bases left between them. Germline-derived CDR1 and CDR2 are ENHRY and SYGVKD. CDR3 DNA: TGTGCCATCAACTCCCTGGTCGGGCAGGATGAGCAGTTCTTC. Translation: CAINSLVGQDEQFF.

The chain is built from TRBV6-2 or TRBV6-3 and TRBJ2-5; D is uncertain. With the DNA end fitting TRBJ2-7 better, the J assignment may be wrong. Germline CDR1 and CDR2: MNHEY and SVGEGT. This CDR3 is 13 amino acids long. The CDR3 loop reads CASTIDRNYEQYF. The CDR3 DNA reads TGTGCCAGCACCATCGACCGGAATTACGAGCAGTACTTC.

V gene TRBV7-9 combines with J gene TRBJ2-7; 10 positions agree with TRBD1. Germline V gene sequence: CDR1 SEHNR, CDR2 FQNEAQ (reference sequence). This CDR3 comprises 14 residues. The junction had 7 bases not matched to a gene; V was cut back by 7 bases and J by 4 bases. In nucleotides, the CDR3 is TGTGCCAGCAAACCGGGACAGGGGCTTTACGAGCAGTACTTC. Amino acid sequence: CASKPGQGLYEQYF. Filled out from reference TRBV7-9 and TRBJ2-7, the complete variable domain reads DTGVSQNPRHKITKRGQNVTFRCDPISEHNRLYWYRQTLGQGPEFLTYFQNEAQLEKSRLLSDRFSAERPKGSFSTLEIQRTEQGDSAMYLCASKPGQGLYEQYFGPGTRLTVT.

This clonotype was seen a few times. The J gene is TRBJ2-2, the V gene TRBV5-1; D is perhaps TRBD2 (5 bases). Between the trimmed V and J ends, which lost 4 bases and 0 bases, there was a span of 13 bases. Germline V lookup: CDR1 SGHRS, CDR2 YFSETQ. The CDR3 contains 16 residues. For the CDR3, the DNA is TGCGCCAGCAGCCCGCTGAGGGCGGCGAACACCGGGGAGCTGTTTTTT. Encoded protein: CASSPLRAANTGELFF.

The chain is built from TRBV4-2 and TRBJ2-1; D perhaps matches TRBD2 (6 bases). This CDR3 comprises 16 residues. V lost 1 base, J lost 3 bases, and 13 bases lay in between. Germline CDR1 reads LGHNA; CDR2 reads YNFKEQ. The CDR3 region is CASSQVGGAFYNEQFF. Written as DNA, the CDR3 is TGTGCCAGCAGCCAAGTGGGCGGGGCTTTCTACAATGAGCAGTTCTTC.

J is TRBJ2-7 and V is TRBV20-1; TRBD1 matches at 7 bases. The germline gives CDR1 DFQATT, CDR2 SNEGSKA (reference sequence). V lost 5 bases, J lost 3 bases, and 10 bases stayed unmatched. The CDR3 covers 14 residues. The CDR3 loop reads CSAPNTGVGYEQYF. The CDR3 region has the DNA TGCAGTGCTCCTAATACAGGGGTGGGCTACGAGCAGTACTTC.

This clonotype was observed a handful of times. The chain links TRBV14 to TRBJ2-5, with D unresolved. In germline, CDR1 is SGHDN, CDR2 FVKESK. The CDR3 consists of 11 residues. The V gene lost 5 bases and the J gene lost 10 bases, with 11 bases spanning the gap. Here the CDR3 reads CASSSTDDQYF. DNA for the CDR3: TGTGCCAGCAGCTCGACTGATGACCAGTACTTC.

The chain combines TRBV14 with TRBJ2-7; D gene uncertain. CDR3 length: 15 amino acids. Trimming took 0 bases from V and 2 from J, leaving 11 bases between them. The germline V gene encodes CDR1 SGHDN and CDR2 FVKESK. The DNA of the CDR3 is TGTGCCAGCAGCCAAGAGTTTTCCGAAACCTACGAGCAGTACTTC. Encoded protein: CASSQEFSETYEQYF.

The rearrangement joins TRBV6-6 to TRBJ1-1; 9 bases align to TRBD1. V was clipped by 5 bases and J by 5 bases; unmatched bases: 12. Germline V gene lookup returns CDR1 MNHNY and CDR2 SVGAGI (reference sequence). The CDR3 is made up of 16 amino acids. CDR3 sequence (DNA): TGTGCCAGCAGTCGACTATTGGGACAGGGAGGAACTGAAGCTTTCTTT. Encoded protein: CASSRLLGQGGTEAFF.

V gene TRBV29-1 combines with J gene TRBJ2-1, with D possibly being TRBD1 (6 bases). The CDR3 is made up of 15 amino acids. V lost 6 bases and J lost 0, with 15 bases in between. Germline V CDR1 and CDR2: SQVTM, ANQGSEA. In DNA form, the CDR3 reads TGCAGCGTCCCCGACCGGACAGTCTCCTACAATGAGCAGTTCTTC. Encoded protein: CSVPDRTVSYNEQFF.

The gene calls are TRBV29-1 and TRBJ2-5; tentatively, D is TRBD1 (5 bases). This CDR3 is 11 amino acids long. Germline V gives CDR1 SQVTM, CDR2 ANQGSEA. Trimming took off 7 bases at V and 5 bases at J, with 11 bases between the two ends. The DNA for the CDR3 is TGCAGCGCCGATAAGGGGGAGACCCAGTACTTC. It translates to CSADKGETQYF.

The V call is TRBV6-5, the J call TRBJ1-1; maybe TRBD1 (6 bases). The V gene's germline CDR1 is MNHEY and CDR2 SVGAGI. V was trimmed by 4 bases and J by 2 bases, leaving 20 bases between them. The CDR3 contains 17 residues. The chain's CDR3 is CASSSPIQGRGNTEAFF. For the CDR3, the DNA is TGTGCCAGCAGTTCCCCCATCCAGGGGAGGGGAAACACTGAAGCTTTCTTT.

Concerning this clonotype: Because the CDR3 is missing its conserved closing phenylalanine or tryptophan, this is likely a read error. Because the CDR3's place on the DNA is in doubt, the DNA is left out and the CDR3 is given as listed by TCRdb. The chain couples TRBV5-1 to TRBJ2-1; the table's D call TRBD1 went unverified against the DNA. The V gene's germline CDR1 is SGHRS and CDR2 YFSETQ. The length of the CDR3 is 17 amino acids, counting both ends. The CDR3 loop is CASSFTGQGGWGYTFGS.

This clonotype was detected only a few times. This chain joins TRBV20-1 and TRBJ1-2; D possibly corresponds to TRBD1 (6 bases). The CDR3 loop spans 12 amino acids. Germline lookup yields CDR1 DFQATT and CDR2 SNEGSKA (reference sequence). Trimming took 6 bases from V and 7 from J, leaving 15 bases between them. This chain's CDR3 is CSASTGSAGYTF. The DNA for the CDR3 is TGCAGTGCGTCAACAGGGTCGGCTGGCTACACCTTC.